The rows below give T cell receptor beta chains drawn from one sample of a study of CD8 T cells in Susac syndrome. TCRdb fed the immunoSEQ multiplex PCR reads into MiXCR, producing one record per CDR3 protein. The data contain some 160,000 distinct CDR3 sequences, approximately 94% of them seen just once; the ten biggest clones take up roughly 0.12%. Sequenced material: CD4+ T cells from PBMCs. The receptors stem from a human donor with Susac syndrome. CDR3s include the opening cysteine and the closing phenylalanine or tryptophan. The D gene is left open where the match is weak. Only part of the rows carry a size: once, few, many, or a class if the clone is expanded.

J gene	D gene	clone size	CDR3 length	V gene	CDR3 DNA	CDR3 protein
TRBJ2-3	-	-	13	TRBV6-2/TRBV6-3	TGTGCCAGCAGTCCCCTTGATCGCGATACGCAGTATTTT	CASSPLDRDTQYF
TRBJ1-5	-	-	14	TRBV20-1	TGCAGTGCTAGAGAGGGATGGAGCAATCAGCCCCAGCATTTT	CSAREGWSNQPQHF
TRBJ1-3	-	-	15	TRBV5-1	TGCGCCAGCAGCTTCGGGGACTTAACTGGAAACACCATATATTTT	CASSFGDLTGNTIYF
TRBJ1-1	-	-	13	TRBV20-1	TGCAGTGCTAGTTCCCTAGGGAACACTGAAGCTTTCTTT	CSASSLGNTEAFF
TRBJ2-2	-	-	16	TRBV5-1	TGCGCCAGCAGCTTGGGTGGGGCGCAGAACACCGGGGAGCTGTTTTTT	CASSLGGAQNTGELFF
TRBJ2-1	-	-	14	TRBV19	TGTGCCAGCTCCAGCGCTGCCCTATACAATGAGCAGTTCTTC	CASSSAALYNEQFF
TRBJ2-1	TRBD2	-	15	TRBV7-2	TGTGCCAGCAGCCCAATGACTAGCGGTCTGACAGAGCAGTTCTTC	CASSPMTSGLTEQFF
TRBJ2-3	-	-	15	TRBV6-6	TGTGCCAGCAGTTCTCCCCAGCGGCGCACAGATACGCAGTATTTT	CASSSPQRRTDTQYF
TRBJ2-1	-	-	16	TRBV7-7	TGTGCCAGCAGCCCTGCCAGTGGGGGCCTCAACAATGAGCAGTTCTTC	CASSPASGGLNNEQFF
TRBJ2-7	-	-	15	TRBV5-1	TGCGCCAGCAGCGCGGGACACGACGTCTCCTACGAGCAGTACTTC	CASSAGHDVSYEQYF
TRBJ2-7	-	once	13	TRBV7-9	TGTGCCAGCAGCTTAGCGCGTCTATCCGAGCAGTACTTC	CASSLARLSEQYF
TRBJ1-2	-	-	14	TRBV4-2	TGTGCCAGCAGCCAAGATCACGGGGACTATGGCTACACCTTC	CASSQDHGDYGYTF
TRBJ1-6	TRBD1	-	16	TRBV3-1	TGTGCCAGCAGCCAATGGACAGGCGCGATCCGTTCACCCCTCCACTTT	CASSQWTGAIRSPLHF
TRBJ1-1	-	-	11	TRBV5-1	TGCGCCAGGAACCAGTACACTGAAGCTTTCTTT	CARNQYTEAFF
TRBJ2-3	-	few	15	TRBV12-3/TRBV12-4	TGTGCCAGCAGTTTAGGAGCCCGAAGCACAGATACGCAGTATTTT	CASSLGARSTDTQYF
TRBJ1-1	-	-	16	TRBV27	TGTGCCAGCAGTACTGGTCGAAGAACCGCGAGGACTGAAGCTTTCTTT	CASSTGRRTARTEAFF
TRBJ2-2	-	-	14	TRBV15	TGTGCCACCAGCAGGGGGCTGGACACCGGGGAGCTGTTTTTT	CATSRGLDTGELFF
TRBJ1-6	-	-	14	TRBV12-3/TRBV12-4	TGTGCCAGCAGTTCCCCCGGGGGCGGGTCACCCCTCCACTTT	CASSSPGGGSPLHF
TRBJ2-2	TRBD2	-	17	TRBV20-1	TGCAGTGCTAGGAGGGCTAGCGGGAATAGGGGTTCCGGGGAGCTGTTTTTT	CSARRASGNRGSGELFF
TRBJ1-2	TRBD1	-	12	TRBV6-5	TGTGCCACTAAGACAGGGGGCGATGGCTACACCTTC	CATKTGGDGYTF
TRBJ2-1	TRBD2	-	15	TRBV7-2	TGTGCCAGCAGCCTGCGGGGGGATGGCTACAATGAGCAGTTCTTC	CASSLRGDGYNEQFF
TRBJ1-1	-	-	13	TRBV9	TGTGCCAGCAGCGTAGAACTAAGCACTGAAGCTTTCTTT	CASSVELSTEAFF
TRBJ1-1	-	-	13	TRBV30	TGTGCCTGGAGTCGACAGGCCGACACTGAAGCTTTCTTT	CAWSRQADTEAFF
TRBJ2-7	-	-	13	TRBV12-5	TGTGCTAGTGGTTTGGAGAGTCTTTACGAGCAGTACTTC	CASGLESLYEQYF
TRBJ2-3	TRBD2	-	15	TRBV20-1	TGCAGTGCTAGAGTCGGGGGGGGTACGACAGATACGCAGTATTTT	CSARVGGGTTDTQYF
TRBJ1-4	-	-	13	TRBV29-1	TGCAGCGTGTTGGGACCGCTTAATGAAAAACTGTTTTTT	CSVLGPLNEKLFF
TRBJ1-6	-	-	13	TRBV10-2	TGCGCCAGCAAAACAGAGCTGAATTCACCCCTCCACTTT	CASKTELNSPLHF